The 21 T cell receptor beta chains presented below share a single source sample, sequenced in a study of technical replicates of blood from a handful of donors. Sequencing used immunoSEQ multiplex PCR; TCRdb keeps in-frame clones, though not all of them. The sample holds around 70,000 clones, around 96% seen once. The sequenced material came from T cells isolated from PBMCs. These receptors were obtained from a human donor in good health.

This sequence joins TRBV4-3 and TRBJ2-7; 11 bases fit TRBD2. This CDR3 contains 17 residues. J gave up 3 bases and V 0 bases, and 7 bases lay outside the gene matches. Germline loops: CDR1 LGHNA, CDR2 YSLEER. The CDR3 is CASSQDTSGSIGYEQYF. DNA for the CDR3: TGCGCCAGCAGCCAAGATACTAGCGGGAGTATTGGCTACGAGCAGTACTTC.

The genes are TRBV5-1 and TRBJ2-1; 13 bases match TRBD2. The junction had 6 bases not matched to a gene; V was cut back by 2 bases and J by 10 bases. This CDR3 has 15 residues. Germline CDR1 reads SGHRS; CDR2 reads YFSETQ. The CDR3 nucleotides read TGCGCCAGCAGCTTCCCACTAGCGGGAGGGCTAGAGCAGTTCTTC. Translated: CASSFPLAGGLEQFF.

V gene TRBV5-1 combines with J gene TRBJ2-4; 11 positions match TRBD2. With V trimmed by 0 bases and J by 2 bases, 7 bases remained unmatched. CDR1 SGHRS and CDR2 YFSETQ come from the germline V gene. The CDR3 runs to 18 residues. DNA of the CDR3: TGCGCCAGCAGCTTGGGGCCACTAGCGGGGGTCTCCAAAAACATTCAGTACTTC. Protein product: CASSLGPLAGVSKNIQYF.

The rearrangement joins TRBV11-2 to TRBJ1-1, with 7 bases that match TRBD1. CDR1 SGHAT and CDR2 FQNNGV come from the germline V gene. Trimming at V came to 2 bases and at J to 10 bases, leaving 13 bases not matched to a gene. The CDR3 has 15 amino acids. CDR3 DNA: TGTGCCAGCAGCTTACTTCGGGACAGAGAAGGGGGAGCTTTCTTT. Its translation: CASSLLRDREGGAFF.

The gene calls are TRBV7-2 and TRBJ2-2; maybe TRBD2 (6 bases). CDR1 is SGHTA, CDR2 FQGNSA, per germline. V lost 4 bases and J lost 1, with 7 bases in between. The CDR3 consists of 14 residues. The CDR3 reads CASSWRGNTGELFF. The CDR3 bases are TGTGCCAGCAGCTGGAGGGGGAACACCGGGGAGCTGTTTTTT.

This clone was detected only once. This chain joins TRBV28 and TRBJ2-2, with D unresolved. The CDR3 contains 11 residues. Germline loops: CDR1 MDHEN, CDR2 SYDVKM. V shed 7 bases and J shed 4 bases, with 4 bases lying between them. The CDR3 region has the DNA TGTGCCAGCACCTCCACCGGGGAGCTGTTTTTT. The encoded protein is CASTSTGELFF.

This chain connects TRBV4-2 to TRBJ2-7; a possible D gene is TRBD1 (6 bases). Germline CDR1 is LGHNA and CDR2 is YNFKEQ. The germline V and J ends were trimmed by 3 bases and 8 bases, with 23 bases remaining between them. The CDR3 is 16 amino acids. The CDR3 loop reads CASSHPRDKSYEKQYF. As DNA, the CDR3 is TGTGCCAGCAGCCATCCCCGGGACAAAAGTTACGAGAAGCAGTACTTC.

CDR3 sequence reads: CSGGTGKTNYGYTF. The CDR3 region has the DNA TGCAGCGGTGGGACAGGGAAGACTAACTATGGCTACACCTTC. The chain carries TRBV29-1 and TRBJ1-2; 9 positions match TRBD1. Germline CDR1 is SQVTM and CDR2 is ANQGSEA. The V and J ends lost 7 bases and 0 bases, in that order; junction bases with no gene match: 6. This CDR3 contains 14 residues.

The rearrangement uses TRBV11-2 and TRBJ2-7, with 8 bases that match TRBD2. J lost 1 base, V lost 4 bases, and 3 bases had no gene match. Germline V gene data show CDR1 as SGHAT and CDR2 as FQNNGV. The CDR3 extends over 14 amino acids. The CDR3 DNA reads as TGTGCCAGCAGCTATCGGGGGGGGTCCTACGAGCAGTACTTC. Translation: CASSYRGGSYEQYF.

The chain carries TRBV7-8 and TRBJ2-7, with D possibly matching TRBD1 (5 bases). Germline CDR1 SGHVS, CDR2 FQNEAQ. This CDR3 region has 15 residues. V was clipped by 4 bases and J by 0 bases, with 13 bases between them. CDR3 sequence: CASSSPWTISYEQYF. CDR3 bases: TGTGCCAGCAGCTCTCCGTGGACAATCTCCTACGAGCAGTACTTC.

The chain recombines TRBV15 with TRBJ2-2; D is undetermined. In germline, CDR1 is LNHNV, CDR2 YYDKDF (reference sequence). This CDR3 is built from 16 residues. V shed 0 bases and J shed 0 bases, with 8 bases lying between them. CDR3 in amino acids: CATSRDQVSNTGELFF. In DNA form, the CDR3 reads TGTGCCACCAGCAGAGATCAGGTGTCGAACACCGGGGAGCTGTTTTTT.

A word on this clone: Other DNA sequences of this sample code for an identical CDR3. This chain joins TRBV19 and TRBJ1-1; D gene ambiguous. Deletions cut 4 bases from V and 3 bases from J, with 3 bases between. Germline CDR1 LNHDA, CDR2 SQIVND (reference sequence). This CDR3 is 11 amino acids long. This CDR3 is CASSTYTEAFF. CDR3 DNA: TGTGCCAGTAGTACATACACTGAAGCTTTCTTT.

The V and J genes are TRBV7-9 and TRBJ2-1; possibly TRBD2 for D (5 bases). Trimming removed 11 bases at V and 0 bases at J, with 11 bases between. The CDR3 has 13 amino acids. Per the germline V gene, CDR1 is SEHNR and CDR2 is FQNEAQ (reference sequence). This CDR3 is CAGIGSSYNEQFF. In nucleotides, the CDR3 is TGTGCCGGTATAGGGAGCTCCTACAATGAGCAGTTCTTC.

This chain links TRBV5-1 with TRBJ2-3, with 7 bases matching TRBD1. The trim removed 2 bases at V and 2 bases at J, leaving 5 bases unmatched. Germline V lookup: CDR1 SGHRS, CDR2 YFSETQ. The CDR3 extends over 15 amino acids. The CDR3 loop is CASSLGQDLTDTQYF. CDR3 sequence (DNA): TGCGCCAGCAGCTTAGGACAGGACCTCACAGATACGCAGTATTTT.

This CDR3 reads CASRAEGTETPYGYTF. CDR3 in DNA: TGTGCCAGCAGAGCCGAGGGGACAGAGACACCCTATGGCTACACCTTC. The V call is TRBV11-2, the J call TRBJ1-2; 7 nucleotides align to TRBD1. CDR3 length equals 16 residues. The J segment lost 4 bases and the V segment lost 6 bases, leaving 14 bases of the junction unmatched. CDR1 and CDR2 from the germline V gene are SGHAT and FQNNGV.

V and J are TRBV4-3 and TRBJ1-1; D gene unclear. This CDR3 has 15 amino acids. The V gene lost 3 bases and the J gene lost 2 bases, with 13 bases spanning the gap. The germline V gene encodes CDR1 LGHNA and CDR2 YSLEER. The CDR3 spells CASSHSKEGNTEAFF. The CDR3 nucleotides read TGCGCCAGCAGCCACTCTAAGGAGGGCAACACTGAAGCTTTCTTT.

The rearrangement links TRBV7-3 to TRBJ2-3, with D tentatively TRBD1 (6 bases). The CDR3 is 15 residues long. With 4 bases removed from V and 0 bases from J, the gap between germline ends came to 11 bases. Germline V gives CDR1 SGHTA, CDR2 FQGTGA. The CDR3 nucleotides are TGTGCCAGCAGCTCTGGACAGTATAGCACAGATACGCAGTATTTT. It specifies CASSSGQYSTDTQYF.

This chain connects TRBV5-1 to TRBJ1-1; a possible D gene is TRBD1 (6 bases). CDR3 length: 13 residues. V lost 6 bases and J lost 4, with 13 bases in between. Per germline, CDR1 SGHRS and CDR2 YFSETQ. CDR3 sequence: CASTQGMGTEAFF. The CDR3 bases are TGCGCCAGCACTCAGGGGATGGGCACTGAAGCTTTCTTT.

In DNA form, the CDR3 reads TGTGCCAGCAGTTGGAGCGGGAGCTACGAGCAGTACTTC. This encodes CASSWSGSYEQYF. The chain recombines TRBV27 with TRBJ2-7; 8 nucleotides match TRBD2. The J segment lost 3 bases and the V segment lost 4 bases, leaving 2 bases of the junction unmatched. Germline V gene data show CDR1 as MNHEY and CDR2 as SMNVEV (reference sequence). CDR3 length: 13 residues.

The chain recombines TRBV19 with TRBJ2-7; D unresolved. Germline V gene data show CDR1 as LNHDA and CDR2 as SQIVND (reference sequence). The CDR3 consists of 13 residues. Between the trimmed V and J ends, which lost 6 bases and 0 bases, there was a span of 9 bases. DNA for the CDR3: TGTGCCAGTAGAGATCTGAGCTCCTACGAGCAGTACTTC. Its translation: CASRDLSSYEQYF.

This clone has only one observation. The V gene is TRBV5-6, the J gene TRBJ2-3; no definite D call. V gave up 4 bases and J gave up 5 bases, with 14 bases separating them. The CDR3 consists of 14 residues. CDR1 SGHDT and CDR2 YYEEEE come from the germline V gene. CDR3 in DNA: TGTGCCAGCAGCCCCGACTTGTCCAGAGATACGCAGTATTTT. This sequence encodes CASSPDLSRDTQYF.